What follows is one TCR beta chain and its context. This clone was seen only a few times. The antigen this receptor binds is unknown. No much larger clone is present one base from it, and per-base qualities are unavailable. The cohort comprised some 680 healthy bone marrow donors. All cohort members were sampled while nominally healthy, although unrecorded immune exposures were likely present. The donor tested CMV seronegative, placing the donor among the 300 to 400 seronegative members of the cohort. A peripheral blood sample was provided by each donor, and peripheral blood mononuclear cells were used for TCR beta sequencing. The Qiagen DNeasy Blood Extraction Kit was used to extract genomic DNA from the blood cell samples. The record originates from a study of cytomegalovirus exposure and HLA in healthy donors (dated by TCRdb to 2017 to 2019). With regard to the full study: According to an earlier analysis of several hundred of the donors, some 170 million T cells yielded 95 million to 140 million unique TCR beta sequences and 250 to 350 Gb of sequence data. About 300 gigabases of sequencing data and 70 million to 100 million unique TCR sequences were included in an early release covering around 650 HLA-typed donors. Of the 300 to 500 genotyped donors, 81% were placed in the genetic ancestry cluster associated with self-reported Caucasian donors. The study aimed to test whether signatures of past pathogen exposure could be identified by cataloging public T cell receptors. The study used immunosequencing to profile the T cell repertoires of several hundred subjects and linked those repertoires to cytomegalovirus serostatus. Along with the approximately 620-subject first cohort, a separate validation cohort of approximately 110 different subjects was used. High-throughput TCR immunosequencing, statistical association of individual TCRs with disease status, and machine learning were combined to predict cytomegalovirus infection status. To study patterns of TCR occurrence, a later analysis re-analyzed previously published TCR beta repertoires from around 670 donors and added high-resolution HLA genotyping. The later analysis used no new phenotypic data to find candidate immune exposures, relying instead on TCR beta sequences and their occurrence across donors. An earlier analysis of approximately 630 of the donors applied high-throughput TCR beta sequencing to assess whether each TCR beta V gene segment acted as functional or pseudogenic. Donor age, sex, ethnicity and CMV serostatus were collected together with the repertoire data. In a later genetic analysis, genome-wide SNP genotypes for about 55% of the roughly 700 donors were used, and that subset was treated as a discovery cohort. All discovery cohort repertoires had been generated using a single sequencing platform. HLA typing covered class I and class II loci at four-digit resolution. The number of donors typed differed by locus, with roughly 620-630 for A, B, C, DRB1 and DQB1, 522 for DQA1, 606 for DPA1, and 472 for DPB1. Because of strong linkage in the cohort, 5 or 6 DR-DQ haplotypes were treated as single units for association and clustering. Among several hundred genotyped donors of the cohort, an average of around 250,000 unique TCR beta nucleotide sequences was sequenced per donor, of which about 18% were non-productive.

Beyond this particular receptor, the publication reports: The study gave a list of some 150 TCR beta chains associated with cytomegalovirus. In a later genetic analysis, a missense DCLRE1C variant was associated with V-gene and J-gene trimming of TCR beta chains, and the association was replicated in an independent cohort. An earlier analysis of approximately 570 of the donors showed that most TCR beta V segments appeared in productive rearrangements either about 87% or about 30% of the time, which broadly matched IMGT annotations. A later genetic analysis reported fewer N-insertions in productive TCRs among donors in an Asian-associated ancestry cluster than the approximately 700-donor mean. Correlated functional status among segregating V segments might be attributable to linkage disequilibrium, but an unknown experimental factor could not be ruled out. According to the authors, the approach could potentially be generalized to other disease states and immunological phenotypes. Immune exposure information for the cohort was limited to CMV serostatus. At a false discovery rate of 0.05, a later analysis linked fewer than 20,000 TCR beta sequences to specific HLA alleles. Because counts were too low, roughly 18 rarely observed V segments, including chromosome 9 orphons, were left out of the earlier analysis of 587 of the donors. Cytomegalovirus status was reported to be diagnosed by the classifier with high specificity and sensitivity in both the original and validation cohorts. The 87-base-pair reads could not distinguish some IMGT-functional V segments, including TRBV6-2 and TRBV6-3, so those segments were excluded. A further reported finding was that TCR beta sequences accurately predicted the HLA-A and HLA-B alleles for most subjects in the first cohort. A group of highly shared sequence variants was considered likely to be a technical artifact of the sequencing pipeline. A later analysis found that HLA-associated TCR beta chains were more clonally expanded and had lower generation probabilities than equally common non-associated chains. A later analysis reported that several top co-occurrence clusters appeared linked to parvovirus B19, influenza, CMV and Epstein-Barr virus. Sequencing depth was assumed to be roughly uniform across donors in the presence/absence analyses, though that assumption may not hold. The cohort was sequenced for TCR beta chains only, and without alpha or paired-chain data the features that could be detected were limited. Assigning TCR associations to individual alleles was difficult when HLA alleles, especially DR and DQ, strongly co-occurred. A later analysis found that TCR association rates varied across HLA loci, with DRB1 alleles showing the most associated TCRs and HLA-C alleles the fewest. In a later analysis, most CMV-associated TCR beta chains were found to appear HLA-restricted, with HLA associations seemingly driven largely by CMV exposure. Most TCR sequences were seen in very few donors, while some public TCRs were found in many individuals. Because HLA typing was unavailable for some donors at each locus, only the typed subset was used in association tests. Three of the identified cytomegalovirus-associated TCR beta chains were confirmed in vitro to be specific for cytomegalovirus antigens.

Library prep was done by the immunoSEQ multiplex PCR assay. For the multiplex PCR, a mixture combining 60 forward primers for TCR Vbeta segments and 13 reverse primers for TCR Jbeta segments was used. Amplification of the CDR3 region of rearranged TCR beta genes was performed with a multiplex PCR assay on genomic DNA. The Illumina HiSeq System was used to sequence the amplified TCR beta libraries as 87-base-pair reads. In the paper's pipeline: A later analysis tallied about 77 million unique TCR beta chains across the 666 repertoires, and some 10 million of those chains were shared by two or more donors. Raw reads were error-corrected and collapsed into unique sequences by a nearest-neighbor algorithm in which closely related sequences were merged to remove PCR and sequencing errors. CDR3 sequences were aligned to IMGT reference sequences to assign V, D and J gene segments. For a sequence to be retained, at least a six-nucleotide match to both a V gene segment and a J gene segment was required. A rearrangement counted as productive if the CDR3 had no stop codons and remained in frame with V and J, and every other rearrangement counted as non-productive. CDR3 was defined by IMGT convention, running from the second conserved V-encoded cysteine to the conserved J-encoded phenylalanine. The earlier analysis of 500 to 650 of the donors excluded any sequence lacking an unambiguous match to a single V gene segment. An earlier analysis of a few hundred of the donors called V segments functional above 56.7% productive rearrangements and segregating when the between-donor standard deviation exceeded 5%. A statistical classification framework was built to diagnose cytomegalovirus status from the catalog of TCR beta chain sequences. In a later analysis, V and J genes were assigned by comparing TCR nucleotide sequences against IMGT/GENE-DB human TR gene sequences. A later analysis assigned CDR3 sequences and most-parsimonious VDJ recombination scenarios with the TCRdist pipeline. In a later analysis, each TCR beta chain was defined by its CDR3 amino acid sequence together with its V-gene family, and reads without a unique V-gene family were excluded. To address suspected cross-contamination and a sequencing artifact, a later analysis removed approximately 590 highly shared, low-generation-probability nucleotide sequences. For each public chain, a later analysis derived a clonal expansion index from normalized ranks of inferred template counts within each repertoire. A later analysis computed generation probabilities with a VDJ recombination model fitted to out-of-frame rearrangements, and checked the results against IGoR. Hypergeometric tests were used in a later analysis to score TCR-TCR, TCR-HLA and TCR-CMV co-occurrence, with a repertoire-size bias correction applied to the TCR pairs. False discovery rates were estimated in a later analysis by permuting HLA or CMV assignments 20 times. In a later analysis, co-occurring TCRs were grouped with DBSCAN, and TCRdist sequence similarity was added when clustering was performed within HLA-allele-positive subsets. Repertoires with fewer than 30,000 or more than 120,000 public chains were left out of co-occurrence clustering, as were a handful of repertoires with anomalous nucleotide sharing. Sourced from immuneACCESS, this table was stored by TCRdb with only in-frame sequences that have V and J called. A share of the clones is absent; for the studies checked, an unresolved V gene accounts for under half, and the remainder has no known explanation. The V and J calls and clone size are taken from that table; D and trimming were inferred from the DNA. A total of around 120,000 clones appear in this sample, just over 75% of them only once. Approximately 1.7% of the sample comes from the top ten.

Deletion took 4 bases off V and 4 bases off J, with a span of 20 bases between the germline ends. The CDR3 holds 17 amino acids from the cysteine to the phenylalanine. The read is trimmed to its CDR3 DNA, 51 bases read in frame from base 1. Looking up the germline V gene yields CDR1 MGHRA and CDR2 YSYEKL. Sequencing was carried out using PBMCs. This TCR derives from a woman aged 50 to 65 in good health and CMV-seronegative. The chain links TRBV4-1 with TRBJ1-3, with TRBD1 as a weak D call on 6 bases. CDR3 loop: CASSRGGLAISGNTIYF. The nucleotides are TGCGCCAGCAGCCGGGGGGGGCTGGCCATCTCCGGAAACACCATATATTTT.